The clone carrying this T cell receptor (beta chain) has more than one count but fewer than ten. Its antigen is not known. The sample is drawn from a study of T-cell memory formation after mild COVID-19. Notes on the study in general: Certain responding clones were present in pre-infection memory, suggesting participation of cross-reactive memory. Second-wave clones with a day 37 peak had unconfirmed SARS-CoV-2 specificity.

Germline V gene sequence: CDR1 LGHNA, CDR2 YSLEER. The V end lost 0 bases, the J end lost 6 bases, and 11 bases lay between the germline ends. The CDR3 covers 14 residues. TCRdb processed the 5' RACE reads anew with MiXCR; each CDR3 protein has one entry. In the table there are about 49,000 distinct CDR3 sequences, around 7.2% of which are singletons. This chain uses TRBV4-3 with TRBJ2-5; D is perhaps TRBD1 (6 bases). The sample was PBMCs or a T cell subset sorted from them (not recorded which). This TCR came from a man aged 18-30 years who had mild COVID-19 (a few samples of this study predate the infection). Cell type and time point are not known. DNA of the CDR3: TGCGCCAGCAGCCAAGATGTGGGGGCGAAGACCCAGTACTTC. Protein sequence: CASSQDVGAKTQYF.